The clone carrying this T cell receptor beta chain has a handful of counts. Its antigen is as yet unknown. The data are from a study of T cell repertoires in cytomegalovirus infection. Study conclusions and caveats: Using cumulative public TCR beta family frequency, the authors identified those who carried CMV together with the relevant HLA. Clonotypes of TCR beta that were HLA-C-restricted and CMV-specific dominated the ex vivo response.

TCRdb itself ran the reads through MiXCR, one entry per CDR3 protein. Here the sample spans fewer than 300,000 distinct CDR3 sequences, 25% being singletons. Germline V gene sequence: CDR1 SGHAT, CDR2 FQNNGV. The ends were cut back, 1 base at V and 0 bases at J, with 9 bases in the middle. This CDR3 has 15 amino acids. The sequencing sample was made of PBMCs. The chain has TRBV11-2 and TRBJ1-2; D is perhaps TRBD1 (5 bases). The receptor comes from a human donor in good health (CMV status not recorded). Some clones in this sample may be carry-over from other donors' samples. CDR3 DNA: TGTGCCAGCAGCTTAGGGGCAGGGACTAACTATGGCTACACCTTC. Translating gives CASSLGAGTNYGYTF.